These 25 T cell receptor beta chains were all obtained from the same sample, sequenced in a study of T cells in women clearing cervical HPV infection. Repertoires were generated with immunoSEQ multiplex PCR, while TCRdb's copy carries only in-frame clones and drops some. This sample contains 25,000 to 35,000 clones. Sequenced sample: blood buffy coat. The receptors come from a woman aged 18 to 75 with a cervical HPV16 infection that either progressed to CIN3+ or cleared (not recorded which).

CDR3 residues: CASSLTPCLGGFHNEQFF. Partial CDR3 DNA: TGTGCCAGCAGCTTAACCCCATGTCTGGGGGGGTTTCATAATGAG. This chain joins TRBV7-6 and TRBJ2-1; 7 bases line up with TRBD2. Coverage ceases 3 residues before the CDR3 finishes, and the germline J gene fills in the end. The CDR3 has 18 amino acids. V shed 2 bases and J 7 bases; nucleotides not matched to a gene: 17. CDR1 is SGHVS, CDR2 FNYEAQ, per germline. Variable domain in full (rest from reference TRBV7-6 and TRBJ2-1): GAGVSQSPRYKVTKRGQDVALRCDPISGHVSLYWYRQALGQGPEFLTYFNYEAQQDKSGLPNDRFSAERPEGSISTLTIQRTEQRDSAMYRCASSLTPCLGGFHNEQFFGPGTRLTVL.

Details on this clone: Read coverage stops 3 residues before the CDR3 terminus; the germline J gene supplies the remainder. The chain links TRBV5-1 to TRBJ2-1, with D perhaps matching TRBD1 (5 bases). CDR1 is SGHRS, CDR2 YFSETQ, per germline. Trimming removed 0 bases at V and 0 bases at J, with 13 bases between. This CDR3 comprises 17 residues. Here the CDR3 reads CASSLATVSLSYNEQFF. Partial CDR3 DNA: TGCGCCAGCAGCTTGGCGACAGTAAGTCTCTCCTACAATGAG.

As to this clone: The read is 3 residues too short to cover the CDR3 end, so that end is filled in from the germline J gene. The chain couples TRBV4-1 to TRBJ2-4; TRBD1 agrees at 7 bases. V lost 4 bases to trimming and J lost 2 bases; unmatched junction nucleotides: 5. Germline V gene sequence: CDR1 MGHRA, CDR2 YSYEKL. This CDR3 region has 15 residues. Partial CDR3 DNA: TGCGCCAGCAGCCCACCGGGACAGTCCAAAAACATT. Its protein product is CASSPPGQSKNI. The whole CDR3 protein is CASSPPGQSKNIQYF.

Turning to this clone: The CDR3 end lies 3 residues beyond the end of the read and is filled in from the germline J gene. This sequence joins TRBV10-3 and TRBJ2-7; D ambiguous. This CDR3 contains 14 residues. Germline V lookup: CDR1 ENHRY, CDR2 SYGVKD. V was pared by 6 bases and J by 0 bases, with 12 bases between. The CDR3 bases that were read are TGTGCCATCAGCAAAGAACAGAGCTCCTACGAG. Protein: CAISKEQSSYE. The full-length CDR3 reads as CAISKEQSSYEQYF.

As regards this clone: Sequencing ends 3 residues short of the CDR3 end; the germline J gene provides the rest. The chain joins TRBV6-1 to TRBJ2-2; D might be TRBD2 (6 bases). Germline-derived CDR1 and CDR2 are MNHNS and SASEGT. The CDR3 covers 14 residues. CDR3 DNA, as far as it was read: TGTGCCAGCAGTGAAGCTAAGGGGAGGTCACCG. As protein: CASSEAKGRSP. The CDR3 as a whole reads CASSEAKGRSPLFF.

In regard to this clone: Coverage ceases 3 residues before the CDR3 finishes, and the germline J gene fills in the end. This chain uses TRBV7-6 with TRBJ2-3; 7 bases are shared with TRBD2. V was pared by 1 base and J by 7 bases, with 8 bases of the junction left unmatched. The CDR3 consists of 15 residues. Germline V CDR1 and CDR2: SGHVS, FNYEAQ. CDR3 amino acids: CASSLGGGTQNTQYF. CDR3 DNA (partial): TGTGCCAGCAGCTTAGGGGGGGGGACCCAAAATACG.

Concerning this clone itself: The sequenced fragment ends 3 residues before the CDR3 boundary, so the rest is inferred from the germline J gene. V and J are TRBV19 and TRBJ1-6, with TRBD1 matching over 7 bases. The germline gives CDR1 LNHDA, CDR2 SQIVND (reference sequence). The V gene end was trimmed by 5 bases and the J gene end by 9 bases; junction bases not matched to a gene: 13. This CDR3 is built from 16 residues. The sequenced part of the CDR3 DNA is TGTGCCAGTAGTGTGACCGGGACAGATGCAAGTTCACCC. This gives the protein CASSVTGTDASSP. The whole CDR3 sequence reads CASSVTGTDASSPLHF.

The CDR3 here is CASSILPLTGSYNEQFF. The sequenced CDR3 bases are TGTGCCAGTAGTATTCTTCCCCTCACGGGCTCCTACAATGAG. This chain joins TRBV19 and TRBJ2-1; no firm D call. The missing CDR3 end, 3 residues past where the read stops, is filled in from the germline J gene. The CDR3 is 17 residues long. CDR1 LNHDA and CDR2 SQIVND come from the germline V gene (reference sequence). With 3 bases removed from V and 0 bases from J, the gap between germline ends came to 15 bases.

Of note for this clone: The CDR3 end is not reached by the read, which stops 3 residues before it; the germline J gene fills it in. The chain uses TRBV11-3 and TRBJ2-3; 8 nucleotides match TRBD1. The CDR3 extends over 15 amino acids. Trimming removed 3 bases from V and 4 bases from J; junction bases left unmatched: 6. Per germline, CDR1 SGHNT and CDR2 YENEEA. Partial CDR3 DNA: TGTGCCAGCAGCTTTTTTCAGGGGGCATCAGATACG. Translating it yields CASSFFQGASDT. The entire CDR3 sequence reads CASSFFQGASDTQYF.

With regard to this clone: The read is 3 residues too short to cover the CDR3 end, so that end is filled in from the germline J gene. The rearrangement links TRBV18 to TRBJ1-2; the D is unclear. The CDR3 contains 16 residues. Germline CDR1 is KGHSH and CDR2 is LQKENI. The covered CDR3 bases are TGTGCCAGCTCACCACCGAGACTAGCGGGAGACAATGAC. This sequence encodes CASSPPRLAGDND. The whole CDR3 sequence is CASSPPRLAGDNDYTF.

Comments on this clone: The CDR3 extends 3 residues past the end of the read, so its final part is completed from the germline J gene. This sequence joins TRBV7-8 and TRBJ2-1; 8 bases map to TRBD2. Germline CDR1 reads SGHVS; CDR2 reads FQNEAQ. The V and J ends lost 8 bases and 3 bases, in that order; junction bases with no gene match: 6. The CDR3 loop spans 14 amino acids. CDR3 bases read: TGTGCCAGCCGCAGCGGGAGACTCTACAATGAG. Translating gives CASRSGRLYNE. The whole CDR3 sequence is CASRSGRLYNEQFF.

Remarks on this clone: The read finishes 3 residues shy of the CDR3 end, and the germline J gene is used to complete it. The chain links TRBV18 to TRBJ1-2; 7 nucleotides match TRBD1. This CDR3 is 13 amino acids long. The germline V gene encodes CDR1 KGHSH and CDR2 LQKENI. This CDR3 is CASSLGTDYDYTF. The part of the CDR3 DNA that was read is TGTGCCAGCTCACTTGGGACAGATTACGAC.

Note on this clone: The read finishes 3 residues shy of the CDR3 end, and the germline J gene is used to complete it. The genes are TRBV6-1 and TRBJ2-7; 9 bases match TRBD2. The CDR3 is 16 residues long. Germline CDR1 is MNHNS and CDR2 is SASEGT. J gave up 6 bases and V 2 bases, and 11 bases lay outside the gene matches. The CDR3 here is CASSEPAGLAPVEQYF. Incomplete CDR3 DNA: TGTGCCAGCAGTGAACCCGCGGGACTAGCCCCCGTCGAG.

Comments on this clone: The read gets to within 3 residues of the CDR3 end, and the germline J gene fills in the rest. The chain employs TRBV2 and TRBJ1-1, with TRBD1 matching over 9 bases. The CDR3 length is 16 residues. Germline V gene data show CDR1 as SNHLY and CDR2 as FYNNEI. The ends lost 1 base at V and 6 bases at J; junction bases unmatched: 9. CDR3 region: CASSEGTGVLDSEAFF. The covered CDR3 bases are TGTGCCAGCAGTGAAGGGACAGGGGTCTTGGACTCTGAA.

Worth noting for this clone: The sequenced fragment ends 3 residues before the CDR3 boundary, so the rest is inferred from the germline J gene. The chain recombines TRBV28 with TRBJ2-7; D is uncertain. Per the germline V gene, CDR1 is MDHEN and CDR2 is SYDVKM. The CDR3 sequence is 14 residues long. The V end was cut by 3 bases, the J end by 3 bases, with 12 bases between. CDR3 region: CASSFANQVYEQYF. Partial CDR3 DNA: TGTGCCAGCAGTTTCGCTAATCAGGTCTACGAG. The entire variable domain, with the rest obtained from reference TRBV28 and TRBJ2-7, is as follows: DVKVTQSSRYLVKRTGEKVFLECVQDMDHENMFWYRQDPGLGLRLIYFSYDVKMKEKGDIPEGYSVSREKKERFSLILESASTNQTSMYLCASSFANQVYEQYFGPGTRLTVT.

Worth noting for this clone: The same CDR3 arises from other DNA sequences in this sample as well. This chain's CDR3 is CSAVQPGAHTDTQYF. The CDR3 bases that were read are TGCAGTGCTGTACAACCAGGGGCGCACACAGATACG. The chain links TRBV20-1 to TRBJ2-3, with D possibly being TRBD1 (6 bases). Coverage ceases 3 residues before the CDR3 finishes, and the germline J gene fills in the end. The V end was cut by 5 bases, the J end by 2 bases, with 17 bases between. This CDR3 is built from 15 residues. Germline V CDR1 and CDR2: DFQATT, SNEGSKA (reference sequence).

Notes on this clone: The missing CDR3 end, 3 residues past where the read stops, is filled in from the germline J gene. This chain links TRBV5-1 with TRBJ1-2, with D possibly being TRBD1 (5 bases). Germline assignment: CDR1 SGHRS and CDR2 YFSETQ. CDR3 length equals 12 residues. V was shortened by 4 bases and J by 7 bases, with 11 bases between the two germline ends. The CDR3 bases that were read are TGCGCCAGCAGCGATCCGGGGGGTGGC. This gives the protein CASSDPGGG. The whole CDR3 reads CASSDPGGGYTF.

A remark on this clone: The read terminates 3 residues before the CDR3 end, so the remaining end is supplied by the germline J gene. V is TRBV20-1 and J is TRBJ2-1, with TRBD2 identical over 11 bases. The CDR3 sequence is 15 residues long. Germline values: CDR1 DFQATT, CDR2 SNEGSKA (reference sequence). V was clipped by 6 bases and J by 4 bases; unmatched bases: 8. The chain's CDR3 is CSANSGLAEYNEQFF. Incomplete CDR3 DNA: TGCAGTGCAAACTCGGGACTAGCGGAATACAATGAG.

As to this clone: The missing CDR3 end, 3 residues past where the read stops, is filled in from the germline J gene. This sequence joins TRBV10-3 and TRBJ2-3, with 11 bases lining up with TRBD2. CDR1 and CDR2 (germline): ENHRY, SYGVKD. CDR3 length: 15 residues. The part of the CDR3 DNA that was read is TGTGCCATCAGTGAGACTAGCGGGAGTGAGGGGACG. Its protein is CAISETSGSEGT. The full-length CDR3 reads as CAISETSGSEGTQYF.

The CDR3 here is CASSDSEGREAFF. CDR3 bases read: TGTGCCAGCAGTGACTCGGAGGGCCGGGAA. The rearrangement uses TRBV6-4 and TRBJ1-1; no reliable D call. The read stops 3 residues short of the end of the CDR3; the missing end is completed from the germline J gene. This CDR3 comprises 13 residues. Germline V gives CDR1 MRHNA, CDR2 SNTAGT.

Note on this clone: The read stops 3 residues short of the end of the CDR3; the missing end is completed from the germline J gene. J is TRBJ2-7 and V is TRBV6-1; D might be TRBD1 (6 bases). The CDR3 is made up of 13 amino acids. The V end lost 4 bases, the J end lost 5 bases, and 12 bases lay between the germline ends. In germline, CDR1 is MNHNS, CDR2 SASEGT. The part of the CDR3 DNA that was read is TGTGCCAGCAGTGGTAGGACAGTGAACGAG. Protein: CASSGRTVNE. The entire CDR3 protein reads CASSGRTVNEQYF.

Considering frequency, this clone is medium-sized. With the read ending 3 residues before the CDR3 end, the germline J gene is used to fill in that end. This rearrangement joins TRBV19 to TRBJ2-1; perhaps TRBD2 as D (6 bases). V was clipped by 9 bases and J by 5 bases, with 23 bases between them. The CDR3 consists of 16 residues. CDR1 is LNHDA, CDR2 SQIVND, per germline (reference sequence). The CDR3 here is CASPYGGSGGDNEQFF. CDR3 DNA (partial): TGTGCCAGCCCCTATGGGGGTAGCGGAGGGGACAATGAG. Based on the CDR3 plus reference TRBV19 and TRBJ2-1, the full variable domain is DGGITQSPKYLFRKEGQNVTLSCEQNLNHDAMYWYRQDPGQGLRLIYYSQIVNDFQKGDIAEGYSVSREKKESFPLTVTSAQKNPTAFYLCASPYGGSGGDNEQFFGPGTRLTVL.

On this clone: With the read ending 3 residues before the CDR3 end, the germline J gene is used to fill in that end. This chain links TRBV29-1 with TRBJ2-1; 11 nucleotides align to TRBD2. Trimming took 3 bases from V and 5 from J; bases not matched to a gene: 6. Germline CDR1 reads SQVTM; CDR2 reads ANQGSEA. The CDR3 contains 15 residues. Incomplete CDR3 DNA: TGCAGCGTTGACCCGGCTAGCGGGGGGAACAATGAG. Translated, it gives CSVDPASGGNNE. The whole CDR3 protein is CSVDPASGGNNEQFF.

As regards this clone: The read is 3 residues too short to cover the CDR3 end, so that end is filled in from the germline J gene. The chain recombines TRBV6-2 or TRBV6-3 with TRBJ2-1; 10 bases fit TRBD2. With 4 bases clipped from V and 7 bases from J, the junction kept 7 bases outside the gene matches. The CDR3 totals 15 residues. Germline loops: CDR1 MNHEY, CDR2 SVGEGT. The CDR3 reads CASSSPGLAVNEQFF. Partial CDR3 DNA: TGTGCCAGCAGTTCCCCCGGACTAGCGGTGAATGAG.

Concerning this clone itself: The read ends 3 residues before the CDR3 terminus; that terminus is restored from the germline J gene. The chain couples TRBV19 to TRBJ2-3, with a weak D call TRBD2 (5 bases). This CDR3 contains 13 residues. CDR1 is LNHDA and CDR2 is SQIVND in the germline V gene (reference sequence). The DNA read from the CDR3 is TGTGCCAGTAGGGGGTCTAGCAATCAGCCG. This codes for CASRGSSNQP. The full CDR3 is CASRGSSNQPQYF.